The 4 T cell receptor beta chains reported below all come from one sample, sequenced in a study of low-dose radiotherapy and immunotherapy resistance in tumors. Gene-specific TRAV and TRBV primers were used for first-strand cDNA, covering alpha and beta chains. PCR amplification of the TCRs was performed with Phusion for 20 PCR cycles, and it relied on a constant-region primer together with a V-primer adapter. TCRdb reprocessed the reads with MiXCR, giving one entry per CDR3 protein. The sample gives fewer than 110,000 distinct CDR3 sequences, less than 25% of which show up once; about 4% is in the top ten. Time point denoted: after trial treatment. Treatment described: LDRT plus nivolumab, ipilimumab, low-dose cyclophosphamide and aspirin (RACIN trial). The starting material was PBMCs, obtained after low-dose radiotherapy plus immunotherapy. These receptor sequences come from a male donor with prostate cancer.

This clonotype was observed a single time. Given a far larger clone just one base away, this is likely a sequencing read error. The CDR3 is CANSPSGDEQYF. CDR3 DNA: TGTGCCAACAGTCCCAGCGGGGATGAGCAGTACTTC. This chain joins TRBV6-7 and TRBJ2-7; 7 positions match TRBD2. TRBV6-7 is assigned to the ORF class and has an uncertain function. The CDR3 runs 12 residues.

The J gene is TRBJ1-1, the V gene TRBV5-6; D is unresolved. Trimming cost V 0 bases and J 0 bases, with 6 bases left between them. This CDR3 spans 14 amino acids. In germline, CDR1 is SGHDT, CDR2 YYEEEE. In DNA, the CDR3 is TGTGCCAGCAGCTTGGTATTGGTGAACACTGAAGCTTTCTTT. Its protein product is CASSLVLVNTEAFF.

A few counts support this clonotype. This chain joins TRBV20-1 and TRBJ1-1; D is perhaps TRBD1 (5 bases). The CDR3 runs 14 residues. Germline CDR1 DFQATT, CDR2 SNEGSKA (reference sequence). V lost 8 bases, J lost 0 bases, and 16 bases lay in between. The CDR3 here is CSLRDGTMNTEAFF. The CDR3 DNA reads TGCAGTCTCAGGGACGGAACAATGAACACTGAAGCTTTCTTT.

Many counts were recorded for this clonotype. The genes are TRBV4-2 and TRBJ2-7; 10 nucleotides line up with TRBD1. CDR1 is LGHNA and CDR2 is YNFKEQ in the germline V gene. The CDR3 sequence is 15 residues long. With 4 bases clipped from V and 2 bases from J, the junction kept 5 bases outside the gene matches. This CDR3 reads CASSPWTGGTYEQYF. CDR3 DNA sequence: TGTGCCAGCAGCCCGTGGACAGGGGGGACCTACGAGCAGTACTTC.